The 17 T cell receptor beta chains in this list originate from one sample, sequenced in a study of T-cell reconstitution after alpha-beta-depleted transplantation in children. Unique molecular identifiers were incorporated into the prepared TCRbeta library. TCRdb itself ran the PCR reads through MiXCR, one entry per CDR3 protein. The sample contains a few hundred thousand distinct CDR3 sequences, 10% to 15% of which appear only once. The source was PBMCs, mostly from graft donor cells, collected 360 days after TCRalphabeta/CD19-depleted stem cell transplant. The receptors were gathered from a male patient younger than 18 who had a stem cell transplant for acute myeloid leukemia, so the T cells may come from the graft donor.

This clonotype was detected only a few times. V gene TRBV10-3 combines with J gene TRBJ1-1, with 10 bases matching TRBD1. Looked up from germline, CDR1 is ENHRY and CDR2 is SYGVKD. The length of the CDR3 is 13 residues. Germline trimming cut 6 bases from V and 8 bases from J; bases unmatched to any gene: 6. The CDR3 nucleotides read TGTGCCATCAGCCCTGACAGGGGGCGAGAAGCTTTCTTT. This gives the protein CAISPDRGREAFF.

The gene calls are TRBV14 and TRBJ2-5, with 13 nucleotides matching TRBD2. Germline loops: CDR1 SGHDN, CDR2 FVKESK. This CDR3 has 16 residues. Germline trimming cut 5 bases from V and 3 bases from J; bases unmatched to any gene: 6. CDR3 bases: TGTGCCAGCAGCACACTAGCGGGAGGGATTGAAGAGACCCAGTACTTC. Residues: CASSTLAGGIEETQYF.

This clonotype has just a few counts. The chain recombines TRBV29-1 with TRBJ2-2; 10 nucleotides agree with TRBD1. Germline V lookup: CDR1 SQVTM, CDR2 ANQGSEA. V was clipped by 6 bases and J by 7 bases; unmatched bases: 14. The CDR3 length is 16 residues. This CDR3 reads CSVPAWGQGRSGELFF. In nucleotides, the CDR3 is TGCAGCGTCCCCGCCTGGGGACAGGGGCGGAGCGGGGAGCTGTTTTTT.

V is TRBV7-8 and J is TRBJ2-5, with 8 bases that match TRBD2. Per germline, CDR1 SGHVS and CDR2 FQNEAQ. Germline trimming cut 7 bases from V and 4 bases from J; bases unmatched to any gene: 14. This CDR3 is built from 16 residues. The CDR3 loop reads CASNPLAGGVVETQYF. The CDR3 region has the DNA TGTGCCAGCAACCCGCTTGCGGGGGGTGTGGTAGAGACCCAGTACTTC.

For this clonotype: This clone may be a read error of a much larger clone one base away. This chain links TRBV5-1 with TRBJ1-4; 7 nucleotides agree with TRBD1. V was clipped by 4 bases and J by 7 bases; unmatched bases: 16. Germline lookup yields CDR1 SGHRS and CDR2 YFSETQ. CDR3 size: 17 residues. CDR3: CASSRTVKTGSSEKLFF. In nucleotides, the CDR3 is TGCGCCAGCAGCCGGACCGTGAAGACAGGGTCGAGTGAAAAACTGTTTTTT.

The chain combines TRBV20-1 with TRBJ2-1; D is unresolved. CDR1 and CDR2 from the germline V gene are DFQATT and SNEGSKA (reference sequence). This CDR3 region has 13 residues. Trimming shortened V by 6 bases and J by 4 bases, and 13 bases separated the two germline ends. In DNA, the CDR3 is TGCAGTGCAGGGATGCTGCCATACAATGAGCAGTTCTTC. This encodes CSAGMLPYNEQFF.

The chain recombines TRBV7-2 with TRBJ2-7; 10 positions match TRBD1. The CDR3 length is 19 residues. The J segment lost 3 bases and the V segment lost 0 bases, leaving 14 bases of the junction unmatched. Germline-derived CDR1 and CDR2 are SGHTA and FQGNSA. The CDR3 DNA reads TGTGCCAGCAGCTTAGCCTGGGACAGGGGCTCTCCGGCCCTCTACGAGCAGTACTTC. Translated, it gives CASSLAWDRGSPALYEQYF.

This sequence joins TRBV5-6 and TRBJ2-3; D might be TRBD1 or TRBD2, each matching 5 bases. Germline lookup yields CDR1 SGHDT and CDR2 YYEEEE. The CDR3 runs to 15 residues. Trimming shortened V by 6 bases and J by 3 bases, and 17 bases separated the two germline ends. In DNA, the CDR3 is TGTGCCAGCACCCGAGCGGCAGGGACGACAGATACGCAGTATTTT. Translated: CASTRAAGTTDTQYF.

CDR3 in amino acids: CSARGGPGLQETQYF. For the CDR3, the DNA is TGCAGTGCTAGAGGGGGTCCGGGTCTTCAAGAGACCCAGTACTTC. The chain combines TRBV20-1 with TRBJ2-5; D remains unclear. V lost 1 base and J 2 bases, leaving 14 bases between the germline ends. Germline-derived CDR1 and CDR2 are DFQATT and SNEGSKA (reference sequence). CDR3 length: 15 residues.

The chain has TRBV28 and TRBJ2-3; 12 nucleotides agree with TRBD2. Looked up from germline, CDR1 is MDHEN and CDR2 is SYDVKM. The CDR3 consists of 18 residues. V gave up 0 bases and J gave up 2 bases; unmatched junction bases: 6. CDR3 residues: CASSLWGRLAGATDTQYF. The CDR3 bases are TGTGCCAGCAGTTTATGGGGTCGACTAGCGGGGGCCACAGATACGCAGTATTTT. Complete variable domain (other parts from reference TRBV28 and TRBJ2-3): DVKVTQSSRYLVKRTGEKVFLECVQDMDHENMFWYRQDPGLGLRLIYFSYDVKMKEKGDIPEGYSVSREKKERFSLILESASTNQTSMYLCASSLWGRLAGATDTQYFGPGTRLTVL.

V is TRBV4-3 and J is TRBJ2-7; D could derive from TRBD1 or TRBD2 (5 bases each). The germline V gene encodes CDR1 LGHNA and CDR2 YSLEER. Trimming shortened V by 1 base and J by 6 bases, and 10 bases separated the two germline ends. CDR3 length: 13 residues. This CDR3 is CASSQVGTSEQYF. CDR3 DNA: TGCGCCAGCAGCCAAGTCGGGACCTCCGAGCAGTACTTC.

This clonotype was counted only a few times. This chain joins TRBV28 and TRBJ2-7; no reliable D call. Germline CDR1 MDHEN, CDR2 SYDVKM. The CDR3 extends over 14 amino acids. V lost 5 bases and J lost 2, with 13 bases in between. CDR3 DNA: TGTGCCAGCAGTCACCCGACGGTAGCCTACGAGCAGTACTTC. This encodes CASSHPTVAYEQYF.

In its sample, this clonotype was seen many times. The chain is built from TRBV20-1 and TRBJ2-7, with 7 bases lining up with TRBD1. Per germline, CDR1 DFQATT and CDR2 SNEGSKA (reference sequence). CDR3 length equals 16 residues. The V and J ends lost 5 bases and 3 bases, in that order; junction bases with no gene match: 16. The CDR3 nucleotides read TGCAGTGCTCCCGACAGGGTGAGATCGGTTTTCTACGAGCAGTACTTC. It is translated as CSAPDRVRSVFYEQYF.

The rearrangement uses TRBV7-3 and TRBJ2-2; 7 nucleotides align to TRBD2. Germline V CDR1 and CDR2: SGHTA, FQGTGA. V lost 4 bases to trimming and J lost 6 bases; unmatched junction nucleotides: 5. The CDR3 runs 14 residues. Written as DNA, the CDR3 is TGTGCCAGCAGCTCCGGGACTATAGCCGGGGAGCTGTTTTTT. This gives the protein CASSSGTIAGELFF.

V gene TRBV30 combines with J gene TRBJ2-7, with 10 nucleotides matching TRBD2. Unmatched junction bases numbered 11, after V lost 0 bases and J lost 9 bases. CDR1 and CDR2 from the germline V gene are GTSNPN and SVGIG (reference sequence). This CDR3 contains 15 residues. CDR3 residues: CAWSVPRTSGLRQYF. The CDR3 DNA sequence: TGTGCCTGGAGTGTACCTCGGACTAGCGGTCTCAGGCAGTACTTC.

The chain joins TRBV6-5 to TRBJ2-3, with D possibly called TRBD1 or TRBD2 (6 bases each). The CDR3 loop spans 14 amino acids. CDR1 and CDR2 from the germline V gene are MNHEY and SVGAGI. V lost 4 bases, J lost 6 bases, and 14 bases lay in between. CDR3 nucleotides: TGTGCCAGCAGTTCCTTATCCGGGGGCGATACGCAGTATTTT. Translating gives CASSSLSGGDTQYF.

This clonotype has only a few counts. This chain links TRBV3-1 with TRBJ2-7; 9 nucleotides line up with TRBD1. Per the germline V gene, CDR1 is LGHDT and CDR2 is YNNKEL (reference sequence). J lost 6 bases, V lost 3 bases, and 9 bases had no gene match. The length of the CDR3 is 15 residues. CDR3 bases: TGTGCCAGCAGCCATGCCGGGACAGGGAATAGCGAGCAGTACTTC. Residues: CASSHAGTGNSEQYF.